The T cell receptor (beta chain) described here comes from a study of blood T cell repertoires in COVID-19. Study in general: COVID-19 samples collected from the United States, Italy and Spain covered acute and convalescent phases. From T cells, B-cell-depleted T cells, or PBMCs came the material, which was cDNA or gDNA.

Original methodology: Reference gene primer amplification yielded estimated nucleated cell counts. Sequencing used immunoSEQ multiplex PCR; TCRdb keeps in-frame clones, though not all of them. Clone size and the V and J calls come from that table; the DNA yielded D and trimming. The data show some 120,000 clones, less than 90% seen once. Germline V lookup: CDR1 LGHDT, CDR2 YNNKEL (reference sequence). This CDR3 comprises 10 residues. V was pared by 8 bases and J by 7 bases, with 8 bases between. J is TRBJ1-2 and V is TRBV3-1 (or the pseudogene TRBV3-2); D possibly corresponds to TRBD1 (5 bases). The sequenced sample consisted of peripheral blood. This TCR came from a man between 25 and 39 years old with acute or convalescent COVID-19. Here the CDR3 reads CASGDSGYTF. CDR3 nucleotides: TGTGCCAGCGGGGACTCTGGCTACACCTTC.